One and the same sample provided the 8 T cell receptor beta chains below, sequenced in a study of Graves' ophthalmopathy and Graves' hyperthyroidism. CDR3 regions of TCR beta were amplified from RNA transcripts. RT-PCR with HTBI primers came first, then second-round multiplex PCR. TCRdb processed the multiplex PCR reads anew with MiXCR; each CDR3 protein has one entry. The profile shows roughly 700,000 distinct CDR3 sequences, 35% to 50% of them singletons. The material sequenced was peripheral blood. The receptors stem from an adult man with Graves' ophthalmopathy.

This clonotype has a handful of counts. The rearrangement joins TRBV7-9 to TRBJ2-5; D remains unclear. CDR3 length: 12 residues. V was trimmed by 5 bases and J by 5 bases, leaving 9 bases between them. Looked up from germline, CDR1 is SEHNR and CDR2 is FQNEAQ (reference sequence). DNA for the CDR3: TGTGCCAGCAGCCAGAACGGGGAGACCCAGTACTTC. This translates into CASSQNGETQYF.

The chain employs TRBV6-5 and TRBJ1-3; D might be TRBD1 (5 bases). The germline gives CDR1 MNHEY, CDR2 SVGAGI. V was clipped by 6 bases and J by 3 bases, with 6 bases between them. CDR3 length: 12 residues. CDR3 loop: CASSGGGNTIYF. CDR3 sequence (DNA): TGTGCCAGCAGCGGGGGTGGAAACACCATATATTTT.

The chain couples TRBV2 to TRBJ2-7; 13 nucleotides line up with TRBD2. Germline trimming cut 5 bases from V and 5 bases from J; bases unmatched to any gene: 9. This CDR3 has 16 amino acids. The germline CDR1 and CDR2 sequences are SNHLY and FYNNEI. DNA of the CDR3: TGTGCCAGCAGTTCACTGGGACTAGCGGGGCCGAACGAGCAGTACTTC. Translation gives CASSSLGLAGPNEQYF.

This clonotype has a handful of counts. The chain carries TRBV5-1 and TRBJ2-7; 8 bases fit TRBD1. The junction had 8 bases not matched to a gene; V was cut back by 4 bases and J by 2 bases. CDR1 and CDR2 from the germline V gene are SGHRS and YFSETQ. This CDR3 comprises 15 residues. The CDR3 spells CASSQVGTGAYEQYF. The CDR3 DNA reads TGCGCCAGCAGCCAAGTAGGGACAGGAGCCTACGAGCAGTACTTC.

As concerns this clonotype: With a much larger clone just one base away, this may be a read error. V usage is TRBV2 and J usage is TRBJ1-4, with 7 nucleotides matching TRBD1. The ends lost 5 bases at V and 3 bases at J; junction bases unmatched: 6. This CDR3 has 15 residues. In germline, CDR1 is SNHLY, CDR2 FYNNEI. CDR3 amino acids: CASSRGTAANEKLFF. In nucleotides, the CDR3 is TGTGCCAGCAGTCGCGGGACAGCAGCTAATGAAAAACTGTTTTTT.

As concerns this clonotype: A much larger clonotype is one base distant, so this may be a read error. The genes are TRBV11-1 and TRBJ1-1; D remains ambiguous. The CDR3 spans 11 residues. The germline gives CDR1 SGHAT, CDR2 FQDESV (reference sequence). The ends were cut back, 6 bases at V and 6 bases at J, with 8 bases in the middle. The CDR3: CASRSDAEAFF. The CDR3 region has the DNA TGTGCCAGCAGATCAGACGCTGAAGCTTTCTTT.

The chain carries TRBV30 and TRBJ1-1, with D maybe TRBD1 (5 bases). V was clipped by 1 base and J by 5 bases, with 17 bases between them. The germline gives CDR1 GTSNPN, CDR2 SVGIG (reference sequence). This CDR3 comprises 15 residues. The CDR3 DNA reads TGTGCCTGGAGTGCACAAAGGGGAAGTCGGACTGAAGCTTTCTTT. This translates into CAWSAQRGSRTEAFF. The whole variable domain, filled in from reference TRBV30 and TRBJ1-1, reads SQTIHQWPATLVQPVGSPLSLECTVEGTSNPNLYWYRQAAGRGLQLLFYSVGIGQISSEVPQNLSASRPQDRQFILSSKKLLLSDSGFYLCAWSAQRGSRTEAFFGQGTRLTVV.

This clonotype was seen once. V is TRBV5-1 and J is TRBJ1-1, with D tentatively TRBD1 (5 bases). Germline CDR1 SGHRS, CDR2 YFSETQ. The CDR3 is 14 residues long. The germline V and J ends were trimmed by 4 bases and 3 bases, with 13 bases remaining between them. The CDR3 reads CASSEGDSDTEAFF. The CDR3 bases are TGCGCCAGCAGCGAAGGAGACAGCGACACTGAAGCTTTCTTT.